The following is a TCR beta chain sequence with its context. Its antigen is unknown. The CDR3 has 15 amino acids. Per the germline V gene, CDR1 is MGHRA and CDR2 is YSYEKL. Trimming shortened V by 0 bases and J by 4 bases, and 12 bases separated the two germline ends. These data are taken from a study of CD8+ T cells in alopecia areata. Findings of the study overall: Especially in alopecia totalis/universalis, lesional scalp showed greater clonality than normal scalp did. In patients, TCRs were shared less clearly than in mice, and HLA may possibly be involved.

Once RNA had been extracted, it was reverse transcribed into cDNA to act as the sequencing template. Sequencing used immunoSEQ multiplex PCR; TCRdb keeps in-frame clones, though not all of them. Counted here are 110,000 to 150,000 clones, roughly 58% occurring once; the ten biggest clones make up 36%. From PBMCs, CD4+ and CD8+ T cells were sorted. The J gene is TRBJ1-1, the V gene TRBV4-1, with D tentatively TRBD1 (5 bases). The sequenced sample was CD8+ T cells sorted from blood. The source is a human donor in good health. The CDR3 DNA follows: TGCGCCAGCAGCCAAGAATCGGGGCTCGGCACTGAAGCTTTCTTT. It is translated as CASSQESGLGTEAFF.